This T cell receptor (beta chain) stems from a study of cytomegalovirus exposure and HLA in healthy donors. Study results and caveats: A few CMV-associated chains proved CMV antigen-specific in vitro. For most subjects, TCR beta sequences were reported to predict HLA-A and HLA-B alleles with accuracy.

V was shortened by 1 base and J by 2 bases, with 12 bases between the two germline ends. The germline V gene encodes CDR1 SGHRS and CDR2 YFSETQ. This CDR3 is built from 15 residues. Vbeta (60) and Jbeta (13) primers were used in the PCR. Clones were sequenced by immunoSEQ multiplex PCR, and TCRdb holds only the in-frame ones, with some missing. The repertoire table contains roughly 34,000 clones. Regarding this clone: The antigen is undetermined.

Sequencing was carried out using PBMCs. The source of this sequence is a man in his forties in good health and CMV-seronegative. The V and J genes are TRBV5-1 and TRBJ2-5; perhaps TRBD1 as D (6 bases). The CDR3 DNA is TGCGCCAGCAGCTTGACAGGGAGTACTCAAGAGACCCAGTACTTC. Amino acids: CASSLTGSTQETQYF. The complete variable domain, with remaining parts taken from reference TRBV5-1 and TRBJ2-5, reads KAGVTQTPRYLIKTRGQQVTLSCSPISGHRSVSWYQQTPGQGLQFLFEYFSETQRNKGNFPGRFSGRQFSNSRSEMNVSTLELGDSALYLCASSLTGSTQETQYFGPGTRLLVL.